This entry features one T cell receptor beta chain sequence. These data are taken from a study of blood T cells in healthy people across ages. Germline values: CDR1 LGHNA, CDR2 YSLEER. This CDR3 is 16 amino acids long. Losses at the gene ends were 0 bases for V and 5 bases for J; bases not matched to a gene: 8. A second PCR, run for roughly 7 to 11 cycles, used a sample-barcoded 5' primer plus a J-beta primer mix. TCRdb used MiXCR to reprocess the 5' RACE reads, holding one entry per CDR3 protein. The sample has about 930,000 distinct CDR3 sequences; under 35% are singletons. The same sample was also used in a study of T cells of mothers and their children.

Sequenced input: blood. The rearrangement uses TRBV4-3 and TRBJ2-7; 9 positions match TRBD2. This clonotype originated in a woman between 35 and 50 years old in good health. CDR3 bases: TGCGCCAGCAGCCAAGAGTGGCGGGGGGGCTTAGACGAGCAGTACTTC. Its translation is CASSQEWRGGLDEQYF.